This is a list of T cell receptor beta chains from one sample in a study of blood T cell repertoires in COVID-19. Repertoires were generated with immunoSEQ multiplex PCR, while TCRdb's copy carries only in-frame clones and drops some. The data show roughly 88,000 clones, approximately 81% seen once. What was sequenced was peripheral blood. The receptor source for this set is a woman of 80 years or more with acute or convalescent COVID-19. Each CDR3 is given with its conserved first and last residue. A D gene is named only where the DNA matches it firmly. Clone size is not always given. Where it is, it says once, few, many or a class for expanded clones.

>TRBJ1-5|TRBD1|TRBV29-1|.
CSVVLGQGFVGSNQPQHF
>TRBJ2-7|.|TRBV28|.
CASSSFPRGTYEQYF
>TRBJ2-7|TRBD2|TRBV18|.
CASSLTSGTSSYEQYF
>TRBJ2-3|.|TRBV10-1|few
CASSESRGDTQYF
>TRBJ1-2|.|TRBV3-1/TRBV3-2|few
CASSQDRNRDYGYTF
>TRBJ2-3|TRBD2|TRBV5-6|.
CASSRAGPDTQYF
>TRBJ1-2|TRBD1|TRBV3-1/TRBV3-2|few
CASSPRDSYGYTF
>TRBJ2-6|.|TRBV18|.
CASSLDTGSGANVLTF
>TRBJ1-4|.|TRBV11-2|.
CASSLGRLPNEKLFF
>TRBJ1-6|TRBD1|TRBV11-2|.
CASSPSGTASPLHF
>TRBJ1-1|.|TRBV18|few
CASSLGENTEAFF
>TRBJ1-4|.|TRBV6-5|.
CASSYSGSYEEKLFF
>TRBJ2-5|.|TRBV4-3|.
CASSQMEHNYPETQYF
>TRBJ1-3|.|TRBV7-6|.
CASSEQGGFGNTIYF
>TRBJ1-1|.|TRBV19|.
CASSIDGSTEAFF
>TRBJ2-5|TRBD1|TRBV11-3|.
CASSLDRGVWETQYF
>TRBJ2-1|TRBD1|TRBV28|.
CASSITGQYNEQFF
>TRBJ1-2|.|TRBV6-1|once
CASSEYTQGYYGYTF
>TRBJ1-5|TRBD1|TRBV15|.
CATSRSGTDLYSNQPQHF
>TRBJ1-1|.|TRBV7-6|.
CASSSGAGFTPEAFF
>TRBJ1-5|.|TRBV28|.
CASSLQRGNSNQPQHF
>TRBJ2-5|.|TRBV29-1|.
CSVGLPEAQYF
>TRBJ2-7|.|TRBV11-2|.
CASSPRQVYEQYF
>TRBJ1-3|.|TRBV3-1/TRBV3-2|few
CASSQSRRGSGNTIYF
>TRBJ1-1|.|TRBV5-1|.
CASSYKMTARNTEAFF
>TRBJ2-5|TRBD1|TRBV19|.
CASSGQGRQETQYF
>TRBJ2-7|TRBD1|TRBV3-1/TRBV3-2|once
CASSQGQGPYEQYF
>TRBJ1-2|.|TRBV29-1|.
CSVVRDGYGYTF
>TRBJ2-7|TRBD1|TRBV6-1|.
CASSDRDRDYEQYF
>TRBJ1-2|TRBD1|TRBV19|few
CASSPRAGTGGSLYGYTF
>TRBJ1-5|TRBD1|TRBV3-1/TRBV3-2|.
CASSAPGQNVKPQHF
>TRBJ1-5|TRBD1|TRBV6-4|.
CASSEGRGPQLSNQPQHF
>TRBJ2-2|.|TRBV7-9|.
CASLQGPTGELFF
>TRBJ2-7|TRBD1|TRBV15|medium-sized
CATSRDRQGPEQYF
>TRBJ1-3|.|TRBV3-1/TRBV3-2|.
CASSQEYSHSGNTIYF
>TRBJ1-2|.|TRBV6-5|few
CASSSGGLGAYGYTF
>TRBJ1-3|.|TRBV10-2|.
CASTSGNTIYF
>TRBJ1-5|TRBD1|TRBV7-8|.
CASSLGGGGGQPQHF
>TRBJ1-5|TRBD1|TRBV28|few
CASSPWDSTNQPQHF
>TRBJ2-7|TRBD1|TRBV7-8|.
CASSLGETGGYEQYF
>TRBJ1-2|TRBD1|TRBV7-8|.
CASSLGTGDGYTF
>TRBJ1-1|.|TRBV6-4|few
CASSDSFATGEAFF
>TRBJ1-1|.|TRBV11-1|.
CASSSAQASRAEAFF
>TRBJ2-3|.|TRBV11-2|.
CASSFRDTDTQYF
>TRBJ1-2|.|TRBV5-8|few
CASSLRGGSNYGYTF
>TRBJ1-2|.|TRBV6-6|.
CASSGTGNYGYTF
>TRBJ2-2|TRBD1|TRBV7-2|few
CASSLIGQGSRNTGELFF
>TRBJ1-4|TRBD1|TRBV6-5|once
CASSYETGNEKLFF
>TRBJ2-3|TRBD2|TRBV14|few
CASSPAHGLAGGTQYF
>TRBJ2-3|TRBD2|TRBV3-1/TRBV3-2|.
CASRPQSSGAYTDTQYF